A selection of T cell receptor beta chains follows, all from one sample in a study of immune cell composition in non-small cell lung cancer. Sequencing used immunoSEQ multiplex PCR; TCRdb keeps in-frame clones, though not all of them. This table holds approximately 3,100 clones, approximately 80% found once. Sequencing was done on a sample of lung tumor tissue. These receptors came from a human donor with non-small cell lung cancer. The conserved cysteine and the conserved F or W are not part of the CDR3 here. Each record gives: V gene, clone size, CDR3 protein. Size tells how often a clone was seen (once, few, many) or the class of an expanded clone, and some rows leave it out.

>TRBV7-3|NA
ASSSGTEETQY
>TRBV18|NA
ASSPRGADTGELF
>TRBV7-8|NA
ASSFYPRDRAPIQY
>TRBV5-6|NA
ASSTGLAGETQY
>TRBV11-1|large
ASSPGGKNIQY
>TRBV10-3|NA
AISELGEAGYT
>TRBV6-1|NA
ASSEGLGYQETQY
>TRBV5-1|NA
ASSRGTGREKLF
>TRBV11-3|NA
ASSLAEQKRGYT
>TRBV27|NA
ASFPRQGILGTEAF
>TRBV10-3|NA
AISDRGYEQY
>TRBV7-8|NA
ASSSNYEQY
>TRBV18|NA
ASSPQYTSDEQY
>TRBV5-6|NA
ASSSTGIGDGYGYT
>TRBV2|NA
ASEAGGPGIGELF
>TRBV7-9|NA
ASSLTGSDGSPLH
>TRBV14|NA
ASSRQYQETQY
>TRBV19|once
ASSIVSQGSEKLF
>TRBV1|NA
TSRKPGLCRANVLT
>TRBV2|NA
ASTRGLTYEQY
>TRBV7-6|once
ASSIGTTPQYEQY
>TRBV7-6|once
ASSRQGFYEQY
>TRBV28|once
ASSLAGLLTEAF
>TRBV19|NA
ASSIVYRTSGGDTQY
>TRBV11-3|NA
ASSLVGGAGEQY
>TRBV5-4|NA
ASSLAAGQGYGYT
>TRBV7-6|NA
ASSTTSGGTQY
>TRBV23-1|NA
ASSQIWPESHYEQY
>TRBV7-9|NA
ASSDRGTSNGEKLF
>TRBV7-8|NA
ASSLARQYSNQPQH
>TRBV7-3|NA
ASSLTVTSQRAQY
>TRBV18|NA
AGSPETGETQY
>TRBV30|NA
AWSVPGGHSPLH
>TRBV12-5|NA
ASGSGTSGADTQY
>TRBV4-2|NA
ASSQGLAGSYEQY
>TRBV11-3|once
ASSLGGHENTEAF
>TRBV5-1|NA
ASSDQPQGIYNEQF
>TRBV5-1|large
ANLPGVVTDTQY
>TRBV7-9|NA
ASSFSLAGEPNEQF
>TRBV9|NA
ASRPTGSPYNEQF